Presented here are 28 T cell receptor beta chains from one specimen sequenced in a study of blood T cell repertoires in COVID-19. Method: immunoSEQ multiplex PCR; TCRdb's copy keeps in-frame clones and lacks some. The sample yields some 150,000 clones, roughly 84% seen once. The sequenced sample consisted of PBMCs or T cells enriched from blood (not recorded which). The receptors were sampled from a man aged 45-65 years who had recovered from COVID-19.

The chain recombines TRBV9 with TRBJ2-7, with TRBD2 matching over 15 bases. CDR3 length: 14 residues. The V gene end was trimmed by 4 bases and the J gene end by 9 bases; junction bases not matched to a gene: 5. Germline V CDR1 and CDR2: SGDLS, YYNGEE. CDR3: CASSPGLAGGMQYF. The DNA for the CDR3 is TGTGCCAGCAGCCCGGGACTAGCGGGGGGAATGCAGTACTTC. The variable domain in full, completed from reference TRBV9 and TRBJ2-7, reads DSGVTQTPKHLITATGQRVTLRCSPRSGDLSVYWYQQSLDQGLQFLIQYYNGEERAKGNILERFSAQQFPDLHSELNLSSLELGDSALYFCASSPGLAGGMQYFGPGTRLTVT.

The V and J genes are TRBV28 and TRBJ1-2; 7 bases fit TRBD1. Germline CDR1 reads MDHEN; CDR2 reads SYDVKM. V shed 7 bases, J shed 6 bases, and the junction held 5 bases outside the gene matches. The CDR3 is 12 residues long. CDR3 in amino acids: CASIQGYDGYTF. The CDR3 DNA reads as TGTGCCAGCATACAGGGGTATGATGGCTACACCTTC.

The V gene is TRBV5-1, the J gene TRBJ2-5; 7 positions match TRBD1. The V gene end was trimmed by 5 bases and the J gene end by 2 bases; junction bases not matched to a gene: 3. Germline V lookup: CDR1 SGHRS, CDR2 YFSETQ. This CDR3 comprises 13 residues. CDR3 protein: CASRTGPQETQYF. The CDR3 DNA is TGCGCCAGCAGGACAGGGCCGCAAGAGACCCAGTACTTC.

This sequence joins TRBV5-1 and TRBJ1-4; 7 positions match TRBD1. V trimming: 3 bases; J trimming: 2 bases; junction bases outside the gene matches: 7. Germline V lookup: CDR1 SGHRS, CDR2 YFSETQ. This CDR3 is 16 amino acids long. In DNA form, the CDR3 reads TGCGCCAGCAGCTGGTCCTCAGGGGGTACTAATGAAAAACTGTTTTTT. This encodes CASSWSSGGTNEKLFF.

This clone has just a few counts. The CDR3 DNA sequence: TGTGCCAGCAGCTTCACGGTTCCTGGAAACACCATATATTTT. It codes for CASSFTVPGNTIYF. V gene TRBV6-5 combines with J gene TRBJ1-3; D is undetermined. This CDR3 has 14 amino acids. Trimming left V 6 bases short and J 2 bases short, with 11 bases between. Germline loops: CDR1 MNHEY, CDR2 SVGAGI.

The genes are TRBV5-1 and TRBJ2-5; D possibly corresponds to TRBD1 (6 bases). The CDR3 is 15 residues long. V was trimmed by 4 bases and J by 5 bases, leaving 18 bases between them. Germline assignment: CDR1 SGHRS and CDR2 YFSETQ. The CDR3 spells CASSPDRTPSETQYF. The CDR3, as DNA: TGCGCCAGCAGCCCTGACAGGACCCCAAGTGAGACCCAGTACTTC.

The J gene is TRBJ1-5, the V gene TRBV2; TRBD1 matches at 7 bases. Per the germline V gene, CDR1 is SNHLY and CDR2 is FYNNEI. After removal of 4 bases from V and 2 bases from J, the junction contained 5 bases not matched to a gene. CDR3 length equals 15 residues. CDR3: CASSVGDSRNQPQHF. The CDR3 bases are TGTGCCAGCAGTGTGGGGGACAGCCGCAATCAGCCCCAGCATTTT.

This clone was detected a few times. CDR3 loop: CASSRNYRGSRGYTF. The DNA for the CDR3 is TGTGCCAGCAGCCGGAACTACAGGGGATCAAGGGGCTACACCTTC. This rearrangement joins TRBV14 to TRBJ1-2; TRBD1 aligns across 7 bases. From germline, CDR1 is SGHDN and CDR2 FVKESK. This CDR3 region has 15 residues. V was clipped by 4 bases and J by 8 bases; unmatched bases: 13.

The CDR3, as DNA: TGTGCCAGCAGTTCGACCCGCGCAGGACACGGGACAGCTAACTATGGCTACACCTTC. This gives the protein CASSSTRAGHGTANYGYTF. V is TRBV27 and J is TRBJ1-2; 7 bases agree with TRBD1. V lost 4 bases, J lost 0 bases, and 17 bases stayed unmatched. CDR1 is MNHEY, CDR2 SMNVEV, per germline (reference sequence). The CDR3 totals 19 residues.

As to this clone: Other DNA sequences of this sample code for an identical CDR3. For the CDR3, the DNA is TGTGCCAGCAGGGGAGGTTATAGCAATCAGCCCCAGCATTTT. Translated: CASRGGYSNQPQHF. J is TRBJ1-5 and V is TRBV2; unclear D gene. V lost 6 bases, J lost 0 bases, and 9 bases lay in between. This CDR3 region has 14 residues. CDR1 is SNHLY, CDR2 FYNNEI, per germline. The full variable domain, rest sourced from reference TRBV2 and TRBJ1-5, is EPEVTQTPSHQVTQMGQEVILRCVPISNHLYFYWYRQILGQKVEFLVSFYNNEISEKSEIFDDQFSVERPDGSNFTLKIRSTKLEDSAMYFCASRGGYSNQPQHFGDGTRLSIL.

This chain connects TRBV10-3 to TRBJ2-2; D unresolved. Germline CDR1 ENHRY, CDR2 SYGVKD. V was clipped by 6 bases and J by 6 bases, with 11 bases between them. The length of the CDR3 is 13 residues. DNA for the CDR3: TGTGCCATCAGCCTCGGTCTGGCCGGGGAGCTGTTTTTT. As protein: CAISLGLAGELFF.

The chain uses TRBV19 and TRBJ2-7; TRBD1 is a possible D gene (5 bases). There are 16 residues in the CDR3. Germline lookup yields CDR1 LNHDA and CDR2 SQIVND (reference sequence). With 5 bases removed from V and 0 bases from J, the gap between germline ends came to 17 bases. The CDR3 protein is CASSESPRQSSYEQYF. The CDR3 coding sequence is TGTGCCAGTAGTGAGAGTCCACGACAGAGCTCCTACGAGCAGTACTTC.

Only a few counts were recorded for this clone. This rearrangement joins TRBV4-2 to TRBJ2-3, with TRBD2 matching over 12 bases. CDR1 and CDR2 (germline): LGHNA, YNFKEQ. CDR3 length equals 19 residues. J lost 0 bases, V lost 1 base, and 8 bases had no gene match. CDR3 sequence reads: CASSQVRLAGAFSTDTQYF. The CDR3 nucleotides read TGTGCCAGCAGCCAAGTTAGACTAGCGGGGGCCTTCAGCACAGATACGCAGTATTTT.

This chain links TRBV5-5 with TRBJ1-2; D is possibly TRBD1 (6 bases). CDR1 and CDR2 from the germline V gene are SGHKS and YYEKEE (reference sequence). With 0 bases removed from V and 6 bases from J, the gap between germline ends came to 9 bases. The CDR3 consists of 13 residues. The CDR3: CASSLAGVNGYTF. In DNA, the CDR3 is TGTGCCAGCAGCTTGGCAGGGGTAAATGGCTACACCTTC.

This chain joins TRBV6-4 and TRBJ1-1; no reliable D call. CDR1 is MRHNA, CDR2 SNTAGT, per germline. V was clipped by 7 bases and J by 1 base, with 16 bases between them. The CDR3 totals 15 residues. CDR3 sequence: CASTPRETANTEAFF. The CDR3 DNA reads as TGTGCCAGCACTCCCCGGGAGACGGCGAACACTGAAGCTTTCTTT.

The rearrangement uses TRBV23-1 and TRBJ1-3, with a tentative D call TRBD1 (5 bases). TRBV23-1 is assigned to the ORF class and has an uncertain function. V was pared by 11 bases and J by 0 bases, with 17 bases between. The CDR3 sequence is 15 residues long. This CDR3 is CAPGGGASSGNTIYF. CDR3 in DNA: TGCGCCCCCGGAGGAGGGGCCAGCTCTGGAAACACCATATATTTT.

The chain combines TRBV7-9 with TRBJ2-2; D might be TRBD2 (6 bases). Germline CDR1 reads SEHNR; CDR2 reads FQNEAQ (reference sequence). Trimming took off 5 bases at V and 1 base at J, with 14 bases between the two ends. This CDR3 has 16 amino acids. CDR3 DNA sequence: TGTGCCAGCAGCGCCAGCGGCGGGAAGAACACCGGGGAGCTGTTTTTT. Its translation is CASSASGGKNTGELFF.

The CDR3 reads CASSYYQNNYEQYF. Written as DNA, the CDR3 is TGTGCCAGCAGTTACTATCAGAATAACTACGAGCAGTACTTC. The chain uses TRBV6-2 or TRBV6-3 and TRBJ2-7, with unresolved D. The CDR3 totals 14 residues. V lost 1 base and J 3 bases, leaving 10 bases between the germline ends. The germline gives CDR1 MNHEY, CDR2 SVGEGT.

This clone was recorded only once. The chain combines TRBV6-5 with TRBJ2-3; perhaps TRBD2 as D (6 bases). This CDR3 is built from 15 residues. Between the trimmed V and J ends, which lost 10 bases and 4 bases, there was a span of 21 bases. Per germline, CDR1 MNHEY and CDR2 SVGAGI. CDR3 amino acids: CATEGQGRPPDTQYF. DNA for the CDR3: TGTGCCACCGAAGGTCAAGGGAGGCCGCCAGATACGCAGTATTTT.

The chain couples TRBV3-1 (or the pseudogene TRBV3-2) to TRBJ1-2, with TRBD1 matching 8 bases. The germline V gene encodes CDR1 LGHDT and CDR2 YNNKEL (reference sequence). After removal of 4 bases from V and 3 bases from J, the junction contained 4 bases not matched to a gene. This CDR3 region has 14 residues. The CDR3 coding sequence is TGTGCCAGCAGCCTAGACAGGGGACACTATGGCTACACCTTC. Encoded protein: CASSLDRGHYGYTF.

The CDR3 DNA is TGTGCCAGCACCGGAACAGGGGAAGGCTACACCTTC. Its translation is CASTGTGEGYTF. The chain combines TRBV12-3 or TRBV12-4 with TRBJ1-2, with 7 bases identical to TRBD1. V was clipped by 7 bases and J by 8 bases; unmatched bases: 7. This CDR3 spans 12 amino acids.

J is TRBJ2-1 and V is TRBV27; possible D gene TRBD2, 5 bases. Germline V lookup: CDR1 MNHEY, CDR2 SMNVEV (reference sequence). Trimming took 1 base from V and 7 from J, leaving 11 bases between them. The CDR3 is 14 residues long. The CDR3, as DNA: TGTGCCAGCAGTTTATTTAGCGAGAGGAATGAGCAGTTCTTC. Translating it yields CASSLFSERNEQFF.

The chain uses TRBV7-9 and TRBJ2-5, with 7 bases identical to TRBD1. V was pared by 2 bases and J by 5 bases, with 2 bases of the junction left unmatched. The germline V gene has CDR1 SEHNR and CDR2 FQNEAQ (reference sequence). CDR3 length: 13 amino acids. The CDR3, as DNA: TGTGCCAGCAGCTTAAGGGGGCTGGAGACCCAGTACTTC. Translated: CASSLRGLETQYF.

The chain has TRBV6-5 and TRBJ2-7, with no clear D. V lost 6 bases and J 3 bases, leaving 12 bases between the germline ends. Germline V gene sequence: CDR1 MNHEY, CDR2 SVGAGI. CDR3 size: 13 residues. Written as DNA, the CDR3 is TGTGCCAGCAGCTCCTCCCCCCTCTACGAGCAGTACTTC. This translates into CASSSSPLYEQYF.

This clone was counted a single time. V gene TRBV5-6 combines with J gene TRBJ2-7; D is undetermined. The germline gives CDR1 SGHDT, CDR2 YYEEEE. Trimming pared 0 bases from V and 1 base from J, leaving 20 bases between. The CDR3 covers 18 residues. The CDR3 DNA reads TGTGCCAGCAGCTTGGACTTGGGCAGGTTATCAGTTTCCTACGAGCAGTACTTC. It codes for CASSLDLGRLSVSYEQYF.

This CDR3 is CASSLGNREETQYF. CDR3 sequence (DNA): TGTGCCAGCAGCTTAGGCAACAGGGAAGAGACCCAGTACTTC. This sequence joins TRBV7-9 and TRBJ2-5; the D gene is possibly TRBD1 (6 bases). Per germline, CDR1 SEHNR and CDR2 FQNEAQ (reference sequence). The CDR3 covers 14 residues. V shed 1 base and J shed 3 bases, with 9 bases lying between them.

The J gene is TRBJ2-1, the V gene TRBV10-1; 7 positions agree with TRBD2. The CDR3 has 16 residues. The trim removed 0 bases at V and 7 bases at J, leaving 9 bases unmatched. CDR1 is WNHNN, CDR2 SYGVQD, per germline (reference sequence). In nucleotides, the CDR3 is TGCGCCAGCAGTGAGTCGACCCAGGGCGGGAGTAATGAGCAGTTCTTC. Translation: CASSESTQGGSNEQFF.

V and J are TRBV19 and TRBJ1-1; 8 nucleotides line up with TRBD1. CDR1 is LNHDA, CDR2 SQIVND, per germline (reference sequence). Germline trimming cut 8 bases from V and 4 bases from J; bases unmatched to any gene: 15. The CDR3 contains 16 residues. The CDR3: CASRSRRTGKGTEAFF. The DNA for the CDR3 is TGTGCCAGTCGATCCAGGAGGACAGGGAAAGGCACTGAAGCTTTCTTT.